The 18 T cell receptor beta chains presented below share a single source sample, sequenced in a study of somatic mutations in cytotoxic T cells in rheumatoid arthritis. Using immunoSEQ multiplex PCR, the repertoire was profiled, and TCRdb retains in-frame clones only, with some absent. This sample has roughly 16,000 clones, with less than 90% found just once. Sequencing was performed on CD8+ T cells sorted from blood. The receptors originated from an adult with rheumatoid arthritis.

This clone was observed a few times. The V and J genes are TRBV7-9 and TRBJ2-1; D not resolved. V gave up 5 bases and J gave up 8 bases, with 10 bases separating them. CDR1 and CDR2 (germline): SEHNR, FQNEAQ (reference sequence). The CDR3 length is 12 residues. The CDR3 coding sequence is TGTGCCAGCAGCCACTTGGTCGATGAGCAGTTCTTC. Translated: CASSHLVDEQFF.

The V gene is TRBV2, the J gene TRBJ2-7; D uncertain. With 2 bases removed from V and 6 bases from J, the gap between germline ends came to 2 bases. CDR3 length equals 10 residues. CDR1 and CDR2 (germline): SNHLY, FYNNEI. CDR3 DNA: TGTGCCAGCAGTGAATTCGAGCAGTACTTC. This translates into CASSEFEQYF.

V usage is TRBV25-1 and J usage is TRBJ2-1; D may be TRBD1 (5 bases). CDR3 size: 13 residues. V was trimmed by 3 bases and J by 7 bases, leaving 10 bases between them. Germline V gene lookup returns CDR1 MGHDK and CDR2 SYGVNS. This CDR3 is CASSDLTVNEQFF. In DNA form, the CDR3 reads TGTGCCAGCAGTGACCTGACAGTAAATGAGCAGTTCTTC.

The rearrangement uses TRBV6-6 and TRBJ1-2; D possibly corresponds to TRBD1 (5 bases). Germline V gene sequence: CDR1 MNHNY, CDR2 SVGAGI (reference sequence). The CDR3 length is 15 residues. Trimming took off 0 bases at V and 2 bases at J, with 10 bases between the two ends. Here the CDR3 DNA reads TGTGCCAGCAGTTACTCGAATCGGGGCAACTATGGCTACACCTTC. This encodes CASSYSNRGNYGYTF.

The chain has TRBV7-9 and TRBJ2-7, with D hard to call. Germline lookup yields CDR1 SEHNR and CDR2 FQNEAQ (reference sequence). The CDR3 consists of 13 residues. Trimming cost V 5 bases and J 2 bases, with 10 bases left between them. The CDR3 DNA sequence: TGTGCCAGCAGCCCCGAACCAACCTACGAGCAGTACTTC. Its translation: CASSPEPTYEQYF.

The chain uses TRBV4-1 and TRBJ1-1, with D unclear. Trimming left V 0 bases short and J 7 bases short, with 12 bases between. CDR1 and CDR2 (germline): MGHRA, YSYEKL. The CDR3 is made up of 14 amino acids. The CDR3 nucleotides are TGCGCCAGCAGCCAAGAAGGGAACGCGGATGAAGCTTTCTTT. Protein sequence: CASSQEGNADEAFF.

The rearrangement links TRBV4-1 to TRBJ1-6, with D unclear. The length of the CDR3 is 15 residues. The ends were cut back, 5 bases at V and 3 bases at J, with 11 bases in the middle. Germline assignment: CDR1 MGHRA and CDR2 YSYEKL. The CDR3 DNA is TGCGCCAGCAGCAGTCTAGCAGGCTATAATTCACCCCTCCACTTT. Amino acids: CASSSLAGYNSPLHF.

This clone was observed a handful of times. The chain carries TRBV27 and TRBJ1-5, with D uncertain. V lost 3 bases to trimming and J lost 5 bases, with 11 bases between them. Germline assignment: CDR1 MNHEY and CDR2 SMNVEV (reference sequence). The CDR3 has 14 residues. CDR3 sequence: CASSLKGLDQPQHF. In nucleotides, the CDR3 is TGTGCCAGCAGTTTGAAGGGCCTTGATCAGCCCCAGCATTTT.

This clone was found a few times. The chain is built from TRBV6-6 and TRBJ1-5; D may be TRBD1 (5 bases). Between the trimmed V and J ends, which lost 0 bases and 4 bases, there was a span of 13 bases. The germline gives CDR1 MNHNY, CDR2 SVGAGI (reference sequence). The CDR3 length is 16 residues. The CDR3 DNA follows: TGTGCCAGCAGTTACTCGATAGGGGCTTGGAATCAGCCCCAGCATTTT. Residues: CASSYSIGAWNQPQHF.

The gene calls are TRBV2 and TRBJ1-3, with TRBD1 matching 9 bases. Per the germline V gene, CDR1 is SNHLY and CDR2 is FYNNEI. The CDR3 sequence is 16 residues long. The ends lost 3 bases at V and 0 bases at J; junction bases unmatched: 3. The CDR3 is CASSERTGASGNTIYF. The CDR3 coding sequence is TGTGCCAGCAGTGAGAGGACAGGGGCCTCTGGAAACACCATATATTTT.

The chain carries TRBV5-4 and TRBJ1-1, with D perhaps matching TRBD1 (6 bases). With 4 bases removed from V and 2 bases from J, the gap between germline ends came to 15 bases. The CDR3 extends over 15 amino acids. The germline CDR1 and CDR2 sequences are SGHNT and YYREEE (reference sequence). CDR3 region: CASSPEGGGNTEAFF. Here the CDR3 DNA reads TGTGCCAGCAGCCCCGAGGGGGGGGGAAACACTGAAGCTTTCTTT. The full variable domain, rest sourced from reference TRBV5-4 and TRBJ1-1, is ETGVTQSPTHLIKTRGQQVTLRCSSQSGHNTVSWYQQALGQGPQFIFQYYREEENGRGNFPPRFSGLQFPNYSSELNVNALELDDSALYLCASSPEGGGNTEAFFGQGTRLTVV.

V gene TRBV5-6 combines with J gene TRBJ1-2; no reliable D call. From germline, CDR1 is SGHDT and CDR2 YYEEEE. V was clipped by 0 bases and J by 4 bases, with 10 bases between them. The CDR3 consists of 14 residues. The chain's CDR3 is CASSLVGRIYGYTF. CDR3 sequence (DNA): TGTGCCAGCAGCTTGGTAGGACGGATCTATGGCTACACCTTC.

With regard to this clone: An end of the junction differs from the germline gene, which may be a read error. This sequence joins TRBV7-9 and TRBJ2-1; TRBD2 matches at 10 bases. This CDR3 is built from 15 residues. Germline CDR1 SEHNR, CDR2 FQNEAQ (reference sequence). CDR3 sequence reads: CANSLLAGGYNEQFF. Here the CDR3 DNA reads TGTGCCAACAGCTTATTAGCGGGGGGTTACAATGAGCAGTTCTTC.

V and J are TRBV4-1 and TRBJ2-5; 9 nucleotides match TRBD2. The CDR3 is made up of 16 amino acids. Trimming took 3 bases from V and 5 from J; bases not matched to a gene: 10. Germline CDR1 MGHRA, CDR2 YSYEKL. DNA for the CDR3: TGCGCCAGCAGCCATCCGAGCGGGGGGAGCAGTGAGACCCAGTACTTC. It codes for CASSHPSGGSSETQYF.

In its sample, this clone was seen a few times. This rearrangement joins TRBV2 to TRBJ1-2; D ambiguous. This CDR3 contains 12 residues. Germline CDR1 reads SNHLY; CDR2 reads FYNNEI. V was pared by 7 bases and J by 5 bases, with 11 bases between. The CDR3 loop is CASMRDPYGYTF. The DNA for the CDR3 is TGTGCCAGCATGAGGGATCCTTATGGCTACACCTTC.

This clone was seen only a few times. The chain combines TRBV2 with TRBJ2-2; TRBD1 aligns across 8 bases. The CDR3 is 14 residues long. Germline loops: CDR1 SNHLY, CDR2 FYNNEI. V lost 9 bases, J lost 8 bases, and 11 bases stayed unmatched. The CDR3 sequence is CARKKTGDRGELFF. CDR3 DNA: TGTGCCAGAAAGAAGACAGGGGATCGGGGGGAGCTGTTTTTT. The complete variable domain, with remaining parts taken from reference TRBV2 and TRBJ2-2, reads EPEVTQTPSHQVTQMGQEVILRCVPISNHLYFYWYRQILGQKVEFLVSFYNNEISEKSEIFDDQFSVERPDGSNFTLKIRSTKLEDSAMYFCARKKTGDRGELFFGEGSRLTVL.

The V call is TRBV12-5, the J call TRBJ1-1, with D possibly being TRBD1 (6 bases). Germline CDR1 is LGHNT and CDR2 is FRNRAP. The germline V and J ends were trimmed by 4 bases and 0 bases, with 18 bases remaining between them. CDR3 length equals 17 residues. The chain's CDR3 is CASGWLETGIMNTEAFF. CDR3 coding DNA: TGTGCTAGTGGTTGGCTAGAGACAGGCATAATGAACACTGAAGCTTTCTTT. Combining the CDR3 with reference TRBV12-5 and TRBJ1-1 gives the whole variable domain DARVTQTPRHKVTEMGQEVTMRCQPILGHNTVFWYRQTMMQGLELLAYFRNRAPLDDSGMPKDRFSAEMPDATLATLKIQPSEPRDSAVYFCASGWLETGIMNTEAFFGQGTRLTVV.

The chain uses TRBV6-6 and TRBJ2-3; weak D call: TRBD1 (6 bases). The CDR3 extends over 15 amino acids. Germline V gives CDR1 MNHNY, CDR2 SVGAGI (reference sequence). Deletions cut 2 bases from V and 0 bases from J, with 9 bases between. The CDR3 protein is CASSYPGESTDTQYF. For the CDR3, the DNA is TGTGCCAGCAGTTACCCAGGGGAGAGCACAGATACGCAGTATTTT.